This entry features one T cell receptor beta chain sequence. The antigen remains undetermined. The sample originates from a study of STAT5B mutations in CD4+ large granular lymphocyte leukemia. Sequencing used immunoSEQ multiplex PCR; TCRdb keeps in-frame clones, though not all of them. This repertoire shows about 22,000 clones, roughly 82% found once; its top ten account for 8.6%. Overall study results and limits: Patient CD4-sorted repertoires stayed more clonal than healthy ones after leukemic-clone removal.

Sequences were obtained from CD4+ T cells from blood buffy coats. The clonotype originates from a human donor in good health.

The CDR3 bases are TGCGCCAGCAGCTTGGAAAGGACAGGGGGCGAAGCTTTCTTT. Encoded protein: CASSLERTGGEAFF. This rearrangement joins TRBV5-1 to TRBJ1-1, with 11 bases matching TRBD1. The CDR3 runs to 14 residues. The germline V gene has CDR1 SGHRS and CDR2 YFSETQ. Trimming took 0 bases from V and 8 from J; bases not matched to a gene: 3.